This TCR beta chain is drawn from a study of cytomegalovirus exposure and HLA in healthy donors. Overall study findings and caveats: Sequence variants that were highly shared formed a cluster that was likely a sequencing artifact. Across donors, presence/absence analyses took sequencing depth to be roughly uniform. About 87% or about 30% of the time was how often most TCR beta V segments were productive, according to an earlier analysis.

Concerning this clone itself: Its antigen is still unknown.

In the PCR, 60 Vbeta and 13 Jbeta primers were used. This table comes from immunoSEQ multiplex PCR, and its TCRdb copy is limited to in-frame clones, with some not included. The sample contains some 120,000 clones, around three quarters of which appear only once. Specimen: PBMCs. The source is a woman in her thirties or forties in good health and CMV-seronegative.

In nucleotides, the CDR3 is TGTGCCAGCAGTAATAGACAGGGCATCTACGAGCAGTACTTC. It is translated as CASSNRQGIYEQYF. The chain couples TRBV6-5 to TRBJ2-7, with 7 bases matching TRBD1. Germline V gives CDR1 MNHEY, CDR2 SVGAGI. Trimming at V came to 5 bases and at J to 3 bases, leaving 7 bases not matched to a gene. This CDR3 has 14 amino acids.